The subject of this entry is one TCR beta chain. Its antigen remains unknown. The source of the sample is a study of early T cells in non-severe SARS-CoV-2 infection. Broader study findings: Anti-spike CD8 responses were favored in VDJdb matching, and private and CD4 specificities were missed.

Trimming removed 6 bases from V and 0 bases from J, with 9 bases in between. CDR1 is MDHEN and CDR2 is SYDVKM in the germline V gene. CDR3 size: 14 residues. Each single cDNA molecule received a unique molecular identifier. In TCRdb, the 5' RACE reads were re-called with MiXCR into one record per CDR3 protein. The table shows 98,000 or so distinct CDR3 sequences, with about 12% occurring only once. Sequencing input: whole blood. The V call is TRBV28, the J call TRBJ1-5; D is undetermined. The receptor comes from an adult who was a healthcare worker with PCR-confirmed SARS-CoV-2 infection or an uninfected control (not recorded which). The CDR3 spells CASRLDDSNQPQHF. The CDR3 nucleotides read TGTGCCAGCAGACTCGACGATAGCAATCAGCCCCAGCATTTT. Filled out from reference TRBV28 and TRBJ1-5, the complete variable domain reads DVKVTQSSRYLVKRTGEKVFLECVQDMDHENMFWYRQDPGLGLRLIYFSYDVKMKEKGDIPEGYSVSREKKERFSLILESASTNQTSMYLCASRLDDSNQPQHFGDGTRLSIL.